These 11 T cell receptor beta chains were sequenced from one sample in a study of blood T cells in healthy people across ages. Primers used in a second PCR of about 7 to 12 cycles were a sample-barcoded 5' primer and a J-beta primer mix. TCRdb re-analysed the 5' RACE reads in MiXCR, keeping a single row per CDR3 protein. The sample carries hundreds of thousands of distinct CDR3 sequences, more than 40% recorded once. The sequencing sample was made of blood. The receptors were sampled from a woman in her sixties or seventies in good health.

This clonotype appeared once. A much larger clone is a single base away; this may be a read error. The chain recombines TRBV21-1 with TRBJ2-6; whether TRBD1, the table's D call, matches the DNA was not checked. TRBV21-1 has pseudogene status. The CDR3 has 20 amino acids. The CDR3 DNA reads TGTGCCAGCAGCAAAGAGGGTCCGGGACAGGAAAACTCTGGGGCCAACGCCCTGACTTTC. It specifies CASSKEGPGQENSGANALTF.

The rearrangement links TRBV24-1 to TRBJ2-5; TRBD1 agrees at 11 bases. V trimming: 4 bases; J trimming: 5 bases; junction bases outside the gene matches: 8. The CDR3 contains 16 residues. Germline lookup yields CDR1 KGHDR and CDR2 SFDVKD. This CDR3 is CATSDPGQGAGETQYF. The DNA of the CDR3 is TGTGCCACCAGTGACCCTGGACAGGGGGCGGGCGAGACCCAGTACTTC.

This clonotype was recorded a few times. The rearrangement joins TRBV6-1 to TRBJ2-7, with D unresolved. CDR1 and CDR2 (germline): MNHNS, SASEGT. V shed 5 bases and J shed 2 bases, with 10 bases lying between them. This CDR3 comprises 13 residues. The CDR3 bases are TGTGCCAGCAGTAACTACGTTGCCTACGAGCAGTACTTC. It specifies CASSNYVAYEQYF.

In regard to this clonotype: A much larger clone lies one base from this, so it may be a read error. The chain combines TRBV29-1 with TRBJ2-7; D unresolved. This CDR3 spans 13 amino acids. The germline CDR1 and CDR2 sequences are SQVTM and ANQGSEA. Trimming removed 7 bases at V and 1 base at J, with 14 bases between. Here the CDR3 reads CSAQRFHSYEQYF. The DNA of the CDR3 is TGCAGCGCACAGAGGTTCCATTCCTACGAGCAGTACTTC.

This chain connects TRBV7-2 to TRBJ2-4; 10 nucleotides match TRBD1. The tail of the sequence fits TRBJ2-7 better, so the J call may be wrong. The CDR3 sequence is 17 residues long. The V gene's germline CDR1 is SGHTA and CDR2 FQGNSA. This chain's CDR3 is CASSFSPWTGGSYEQYF. In DNA form, the CDR3 reads TGTGCCAGCAGCTTTTCCCCGTGGACAGGGGGCTCCTACGAGCAGTACTTC.

J is TRBJ2-7 and V is TRBV10-2; D call uncertain. Germline V gene sequence: CDR1 WSHSY, CDR2 SAAADI. The CDR3 spans 13 residues. V was trimmed by 4 bases and J by 7 bases, leaving 14 bases between them. In DNA, the CDR3 is TGCGCCAGCAGTGGCCAGCCTGGCAATGAGCAGTACTTC. Translated: CASSGQPGNEQYF.

In this sample, this clonotype turned up a few times. The CDR3 bases are TGTGCCAGCTCACCACGTCAAGGGACAGGGGATGGTGAAGCTTTCTTT. This gives the protein CASSPRQGTGDGEAFF. The chain couples TRBV18 to TRBJ1-1; TRBD1 agrees at 10 bases. V trimming: 1 base; J trimming: 7 bases; junction bases outside the gene matches: 9. This CDR3 spans 16 amino acids. CDR1 and CDR2 from the germline V gene are KGHSH and LQKENI.

The chain employs TRBV6-2 or TRBV6-3 and TRBJ2-7; 7 bases are shared with TRBD1. The CDR3 is 15 amino acids. The germline V gene has CDR1 MNHEY and CDR2 SVGEGT. V lost 6 bases and J lost 3; bases outside the gene matches: 11. The CDR3 sequence: CASRSPPGTDYEQYF. The CDR3 nucleotides read TGTGCCAGCAGGTCGCCACCTGGGACAGACTACGAGCAGTACTTC.

The gene calls are TRBV6-5 and TRBJ2-7, with 7 bases fitting TRBD1. There are 16 residues in the CDR3. Germline CDR1 is MNHEY and CDR2 is SVGAGI. With 6 bases clipped from V and 4 bases from J, the junction kept 15 bases outside the gene matches. The CDR3 loop is CASRRSATGISYEQYF. CDR3 nucleotide sequence: TGTGCCAGCAGACGCTCTGCGACAGGGATAAGTTACGAGCAGTACTTC.

A single count supports this clonotype. This rearrangement joins TRBV4-1 to TRBJ1-4, with D unresolved. The germline V and J ends were trimmed by 0 bases and 2 bases, with 7 bases remaining between them. This CDR3 contains 15 residues. CDR1 is MGHRA and CDR2 is YSYEKL in the germline V gene. In nucleotides, the CDR3 is TGCGCCAGCAGCCAAGACGGCGGCACTAATGAAAAACTGTTTTTT. Its protein product is CASSQDGGTNEKLFF.

This clonotype appeared once. The chain is built from TRBV20-1 and TRBJ2-1; TRBD2 matches 7 bases. Looked up from germline, CDR1 is DFQATT and CDR2 is SNEGSKA (reference sequence). The CDR3 runs 15 residues. The CDR3 loop is CNVGGGGSSYNEQFF. The CDR3 DNA reads TGCAATGTGGGTGGGGGGGGAAGCTCCTACAATGAGCAGTTCTTC.